This TCR beta chain is drawn from a study of chemoradiotherapy in HPV16-positive cancers. Turning to the study itself: Two HPV16-positive patients' cells yielded candidate HPV-specific clones and common motifs.

The repertoire was sequenced with immunoSEQ multiplex PCR; TCRdb's copy has only in-frame clones and lacks some. The sample records roughly 1,000 clones, about 87% being singletons. The sequence was obtained from a human donor with HPV-associated anogenital cancer. Sequenced material: tumor tissue, taken from a patient who underwent chemoradiotherapy.

CDR3 region: CASRVRTEAFF. CDR3 nucleotides: TGTGCCAGCAGGGTTCGCACTGAAGCTTTCTTT. The rearrangement uses TRBV21-1 and TRBJ1-1. TRBV21-1 is reported as a pseudogene. The CDR3 is made up of 11 amino acids.